A selection of T cell receptor beta chains follows, all from one sample in a study of human T cells and chemical hapten exposure. TCRdb processed the RACE reads anew with MiXCR; each CDR3 protein has one entry. Counted here are some 97,000 distinct CDR3 sequences, 25% to 35% occurring once; the ten biggest clones make up 10%. Specimen: whole blood, collected in connection with sensitization to the hapten diphenylcyclopropenone (DPC). The receptor set was obtained from a man between 40 and 49 years old with alopecia areata. Some clones in this sample may be carry-over from other donors' samples. The CDR3 runs from the conserved cysteine through the conserved F or W. A D gene is named only where the DNA matches it firmly. Size values are once, few and many counts, or a class for expanded clones, and some rows have none.

J gene,clone size,V gene,D gene,CDR3 DNA,CDR3 protein
TRBJ2-7,NA,TRBV20-1,NA,TGCAGTGCCCAAGGACAGCCGAGCTCCTACGAGCAGTACTTC,CSAQGQPSSYEQYF
TRBJ1-2,NA,TRBV6-2/TRBV6-3,NA,TGTGCCAGCAGTTACATGGGAGCGGATGGCTACACCTTC,CASSYMGADGYTF
TRBJ1-1,many,TRBV20-1,NA,TGCAGTGCTAGAGGTCCCAGAGGTAACACTGAAGCTTTCTTT,CSARGPRGNTEAFF
TRBJ2-3,NA,TRBV20-1,NA,TGCAGTGCTAGAGATTCCGATCGGTTTGGCGGGGTTAGTGATACGCAGTATTTT,CSARDSDRFGGVSDTQYF
TRBJ2-7,NA,TRBV7-9,TRBD2,TGTGCCAGCAGCTTCGGACTAGCAGAAGAGCAGTACTTC,CASSFGLAEEQYF
TRBJ2-7,few,TRBV5-5,NA,TGTGCCAGCACACTTGGTCGGCGCTATACCTACGAGCAGTACTTC,CASTLGRRYTYEQYF
TRBJ2-1,few,TRBV20-1,NA,TGCAGTGCCCAACGGGTAGAGAATGAGCAGTTCTTC,CSAQRVENEQFF
TRBJ2-3,few,TRBV15,NA,TGTGCCACCAGCTTAAGGACAGCCCCCTTCACAGATACGCAGTATTTT,CATSLRTAPFTDTQYF
TRBJ2-2,few,TRBV28,NA,TGTGCCAGCAGTTTTTCTGGAGCGAACACCGGGGAGCTGTTTTTT,CASSFSGANTGELFF
TRBJ2-5,few,TRBV11-2,NA,TGTGCCAGCAGCTCCGGAACCTTTTTGGTTCAAGAGACCCAGTACTTC,CASSSGTFLVQETQYF
TRBJ2-2,NA,TRBV12-3/TRBV12-4,NA,TGTGCCAGCAGCCCCCTGCCCGGGGAGCTGTTTTTT,CASSPLPGELFF
TRBJ2-1,NA,TRBV9,NA,TGTGCCAGCAGCGTAGGACAGTACAATGAGCAGTTCTTC,CASSVGQYNEQFF
TRBJ2-5,NA,TRBV7-9,NA,TGTGCCAGCAGCTTAGTGGTTCTTGAGACCCAGTACTTC,CASSLVVLETQYF
TRBJ2-1,NA,TRBV10-3,TRBD2,TGTGCCATCAGTGAGTGGGGCGGGAGCTCCTACAATGAGCAGTTCTTC,CAISEWGGSSYNEQFF
TRBJ2-5,NA,TRBV20-1,NA,TGCAGTGCCCGACGGGGGTTCCAAGAGACCCAGTACTTC,CSARRGFQETQYF
TRBJ2-1,few,TRBV12-3/TRBV12-4,TRBD2,TGTGCCAGCAGCCCTCTAGCGGGAGCCTACAATGAGCAGTTCTTC,CASSPLAGAYNEQFF
TRBJ2-3,NA,TRBV2,TRBD2,TGTGCCAGCAGTGAGGGGCTAGCGGGAGGAGCAGATACGCAGTATTTT,CASSEGLAGGADTQYF
TRBJ2-7,few,TRBV28,TRBD1,TGTGCCAGCTCCTCGACAGGGCAAAGGGACTACGAGCAGTACTTC,CASSSTGQRDYEQYF
TRBJ2-4,NA,TRBV7-9,NA,TGTGCCAGCAGCCAAGTAGGGGAACTCCCGGCGGCTCAGTACTTC,CASSQVGELPAAQYF
TRBJ1-1,NA,TRBV12-3/TRBV12-4,NA,TGTGCCAGCAGTTTAGGGGTAGGAGCTTTCTTT,CASSLGVGAFF
TRBJ2-5,NA,TRBV20-1,NA,TGCAGTGCTAATACAGACTCGGAGACCCAGTACTTC,CSANTDSETQYF
TRBJ1-5,NA,TRBV15,TRBD1,TGTGCCACCAGCAGGCTACAGGGGCCAGGTCAGCCCCAGCATTTT,CATSRLQGPGQPQHF
TRBJ2-3,NA,TRBV29-1,TRBD2,TGCAGCGTTTTTAGCGGGAGAAGCACAGATACGCAGTATTTT,CSVFSGRSTDTQYF
TRBJ2-4,few,TRBV12-3/TRBV12-4,TRBD2,TGTGCCAGCAGCCGCGGGACTAGCGGGAGGGCGGTAAACATTCAGTACTTC,CASSRGTSGRAVNIQYF
TRBJ1-1,NA,TRBV6-5,NA,TGTGCCAGCAGTAGGCAGGGAAGCGGCACTGAAGCTTTCTTT,CASSRQGSGTEAFF
TRBJ2-3,NA,TRBV20-1,TRBD2,TGCAGTGCTAGGATAGGCGGGAGTACGGCAGATACGCAGTATTTT,CSARIGGSTADTQYF
TRBJ2-1,NA,TRBV28,NA,TGTGCCAGCAGTTCCCCTGGGGTAGCAACTCGTAATGAGCAGTTCTTC,CASSSPGVATRNEQFF
TRBJ2-1,NA,TRBV3-1,NA,TGTGCCAGCAGCCAAGGTAATGAGCAGTTCTTC,CASSQGNEQFF
TRBJ2-7,few,TRBV6-2/TRBV6-3,NA,TGTGCCAGCAGTTATGGGTGGTTCGAGCAGTACTTC,CASSYGWFEQYF
TRBJ2-7,NA,TRBV20-1,NA,TGCAGTGCTAGAGATCAATTTTCGGGTACTGAGGAGCAGTACTTC,CSARDQFSGTEEQYF
TRBJ2-6,many,TRBV30,NA,TGTGCCTGTTTCTCTGGGGCCAACGTCCTGACTTTC,CACFSGANVLTF
TRBJ1-1,NA,TRBV11-2,NA,TGTGCCAGCAGCTCAGAACCTTTTAACACTGAAGCTTTCTTT,CASSSEPFNTEAFF
TRBJ1-1,few,TRBV28,NA,TGTGCCAGCAGTTTTCCCCCAGGGAGGGGTACTGAAGCTTTCTTT,CASSFPPGRGTEAFF
TRBJ2-7,few,TRBV7-8,TRBD2,TGTGCCAGCAGCTTAGCGTTAACTAGCGGGAGGGCCATCTACGAGCAGTACTTC,CASSLALTSGRAIYEQYF
TRBJ2-1,NA,TRBV20-1,TRBD2,TGCAGTGCCCAAGACCTAGCGGGAGTAAATGAGCAGTTCTTC,CSAQDLAGVNEQFF
TRBJ2-5,NA,TRBV6-5,NA,TGTGCCAGCAGTTACTCGTTTCAGGGGGTAGCGGGGCAAGAGACCCAGTACTTC,CASSYSFQGVAGQETQYF
TRBJ2-5,NA,TRBV18,NA,TGTGCCAGCTCATCCGAAGGGGTAGAGACCCAGTACTTC,CASSSEGVETQYF
TRBJ2-2,once,TRBV9,TRBD2,TGTGCCAGCAGCGAGAGGACTAGAGGAACCGGGGAGCTGTTTTTT,CASSERTRGTGELFF
TRBJ2-1,NA,TRBV20-1,NA,TGCAGTGCTGATGGTGGCAGGGGGGACAATGAGCAGTTCTTC,CSADGGRGDNEQFF
TRBJ2-7,NA,TRBV6-2/TRBV6-3,NA,TGTGCCAGCAGTTACTCGCGTTCAAGCGGTGGGCAGTACTTC,CASSYSRSSGGQYF
TRBJ2-7,few,TRBV20-1,NA,TGCAGTGCTAGAGAGATTAAGTTGAGCTCCGAGCAGTACTTC,CSAREIKLSSEQYF
TRBJ1-1,NA,TRBV5-1,NA,TGCGCCAGCAGCTTGGATCCGGTGGGAACTGAAGCTTTCTTT,CASSLDPVGTEAFF
TRBJ2-7,few,TRBV12-3/TRBV12-4,NA,TGTGCCAGCTCCCAGGGGTGGGAGCAGTACTTC,CASSQGWEQYF
TRBJ1-5,NA,TRBV5-1,NA,TGCGCCAGCAGCTTTGACGGCTATAGCAAGCAGCCCCAGCATTTT,CASSFDGYSKQPQHF
TRBJ2-5,NA,TRBV5-1,TRBD1,TGCGCCAGCAGCTCACAGGGGGCCAATTACAAAGAGACCCAGTACTTC,CASSSQGANYKETQYF
TRBJ2-7,NA,TRBV20-1,TRBD2,TGCAGTGCTGCCGGGACTAGCGGGATATTACGGCAGTACTTC,CSAAGTSGILRQYF
TRBJ2-3,NA,TRBV20-1,NA,TGCAGTGCCGAGACGAGGGCTACGCAGTATTTT,CSAETRATQYF
TRBJ2-3,once,TRBV4-2,NA,TGTGCCAGCAGCCCGGCGGGGCCTGAGTTTTTCACAGATACGCAGTATTTT,CASSPAGPEFFTDTQYF
TRBJ2-1,NA,TRBV12-3/TRBV12-4,NA,TGTGCCAGCAGAGAACGCGGACGGGGAAGTAATGAGCAGTTCTTC,CASRERGRGSNEQFF
TRBJ2-6,NA,TRBV5-5,NA,TGTGCCAGCAGCCTGGCCGATGTTAGCTCTGGGGCCAACGTCCTGACTTTC,CASSLADVSSGANVLTF
TRBJ2-1,few,TRBV24-1,NA,TGTGCCACCAGTGACCCCACAGGGTCCGGGAATGAGCAGTTCTTC,CATSDPTGSGNEQFF
TRBJ2-7,NA,TRBV25-1,TRBD2,TGTGCCAGCAGAGAGGGACTAGCGGGAGAAAATGTCGACGAGCAGTACTTC,CASREGLAGENVDEQYF
TRBJ2-7,NA,TRBV4-2,NA,TGTGCCAGCAGCCCCGGGACCCTACTCTACGAGCAGTACTTC,CASSPGTLLYEQYF